Presented here are 25 T cell receptor beta chains from one specimen sequenced in a study of blood T cell repertoires in COVID-19. TCRdb's table, derived via immunoSEQ multiplex PCR, lists solely in-frame clones and lacks some. The data show roughly 70,000 clones, with roughly nine tenths seen just once and 2.6% held by the top ten. Source material: peripheral blood. Receptors were obtained from a man aged 45-65 years with COVID-19, enrolled during active disease.

The chain joins TRBV27 to TRBJ2-2, with a tentative D call TRBD1 (5 bases). Germline lookup yields CDR1 MNHEY and CDR2 SMNVEV (reference sequence). V gave up 7 bases and J gave up 0 bases, with 6 bases separating them. This CDR3 comprises 13 residues. The CDR3 loop reads CASTRANTGELFF. In DNA, the CDR3 is TGTGCCAGCACCAGGGCGAACACCGGGGAGCTGTTTTTT.

This chain's CDR3 is CASSQHAGGKETQYF. The CDR3, as DNA: TGTGCCAGCAGCCAACATGCGGGAGGGAAAGAGACCCAGTACTTC. V is TRBV14 and J is TRBJ2-5; 9 bases are a match to TRBD2. The length of the CDR3 is 15 residues. Germline V CDR1 and CDR2: SGHDN, FVKESK. J was trimmed by 3 bases and V by 2 bases; bases with no gene match: 4.

The chain has TRBV19 and TRBJ1-4; 11 bases map to TRBD1. CDR3 size: 14 residues. CDR1 and CDR2 (germline): LNHDA, SQIVND (reference sequence). With 4 bases clipped from V and 8 bases from J, the junction kept 3 bases outside the gene matches. The chain's CDR3 is CASSTGQGGEKLFF. CDR3 nucleotide sequence: TGTGCCAGTAGTACGGGACAGGGGGGCGAAAAACTGTTTTTT.

The chain is built from TRBV3-1 (or the pseudogene TRBV3-2) and TRBJ2-5; perhaps TRBD1 as D (5 bases). The V end lost 0 bases, the J end lost 7 bases, and 15 bases lay between the germline ends. The CDR3 loop spans 15 amino acids. The V gene's germline CDR1 is LGHDT and CDR2 YNNKEL (reference sequence). The CDR3 loop is CASSQEGYGARTQYF. The CDR3 DNA sequence: TGTGCCAGCAGCCAAGAAGGCTATGGGGCAAGGACCCAGTACTTC.

This chain joins TRBV7-3 and TRBJ2-7, with a weak D call TRBD1 (6 bases). The germline V gene has CDR1 SGHTA and CDR2 FQGTGA. V was trimmed by 2 bases and J by 3 bases, leaving 17 bases between them. The CDR3 sequence is 16 residues long. The CDR3 region is CASSLQGPSAFYEQYV. The CDR3 bases are TGTGCCAGCAGCTTACAGGGGCCCTCAGCATTCTACGAGCAGTACGTC.

This clone has just one count. The CDR3 coding sequence is TGCAGCGTTGTGGGCACTAACTATGGCTACACCTTC. Translated, it gives CSVVGTNYGYTF. The rearrangement links TRBV29-1 to TRBJ1-2; D is uncertain. The germline gives CDR1 SQVTM, CDR2 ANQGSEA. The germline V and J ends were trimmed by 4 bases and 0 bases, with 6 bases remaining between them. The CDR3 length is 12 residues.

Worth noting for this clone: Other DNA sequences from this sample encode an identical CDR3 as well. The V call is TRBV18, the J call TRBJ1-1; 7 bases are shared with TRBD1. V dropped 6 bases and J dropped 2; count of bases not matched to a gene: 6. In germline, CDR1 is KGHSH, CDR2 LQKENI. The CDR3 length is 14 residues. In DNA form, the CDR3 reads TGTGCCAGCTCGCCGGGACAGTTAAACACTGAAGCTTTCTTT. Its protein is CASSPGQLNTEAFF. Complete variable domain (other parts from reference TRBV18 and TRBJ1-1): NAGVMQNPRHLVRRRGQEARLRCSPMKGHSHVYWYRQLPEEGLKFMVYLQKENIIDESGMPKERFSAEFPKEGPSILRIQQVVRGDSAAYFCASSPGQLNTEAFFGQGTRLTVV.

The rearrangement links TRBV5-1 to TRBJ2-1, with D possibly TRBD2 on 6 matching bases. The ends were cut back, 2 bases at V and 8 bases at J, with 14 bases in the middle. Per the germline V gene, CDR1 is SGHRS and CDR2 is YFSETQ. This CDR3 contains 14 residues. CDR3 region: CASSFRLGVDEQFF. The CDR3 DNA follows: TGCGCCAGCAGCTTTCGACTAGGAGTCGATGAGCAGTTCTTC.

V usage is TRBV27 and J usage is TRBJ1-4, with TRBD1 matching over 9 bases. This CDR3 spans 14 amino acids. Germline loops: CDR1 MNHEY, CDR2 SMNVEV (reference sequence). The V segment lost 5 bases and the J segment 7 bases; nucleotides outside the gene matches: 5. The CDR3, as DNA: TGTGCCAGCAGTAAACCGGGACAGGGTGAAAAACTGTTTTTT. Its translation: CASSKPGQGEKLFF.

The chain joins TRBV6-5 to TRBJ2-7, with 9 bases matching TRBD1. Germline CDR1 is MNHEY and CDR2 is SVGAGI. The CDR3 consists of 12 residues. The V segment lost 7 bases and the J segment 11 bases; nucleotides outside the gene matches: 9. CDR3 sequence (DNA): TGTGCCAGCACCATACGAGGGGACAGGGAGTACGTC. Translating gives CASTIRGDREYV.

The chain carries TRBV13 and TRBJ2-5; maybe TRBD1 (6 bases). Trimming removed 3 bases at V and 2 bases at J, with 7 bases between. CDR1 PRHDT and CDR2 FYEKMQ come from the germline V gene (reference sequence). The CDR3 is 13 amino acids. The CDR3 loop is CASSLGAQETQYF. DNA for the CDR3: TGTGCCAGCAGCTTGGGGGCGCAAGAGACCCAGTACTTC.

The CDR3 DNA follows: TGCGCCAGCAGCCAAGATAAACAGGGGCTCCGCGATGGGGCCAAAAACATTCAGTACTTC. Its translation: CASSQDKQGLRDGAKNIQYF. The rearrangement uses TRBV4-1 and TRBJ2-4; 7 positions agree with TRBD1. V lost 0 bases to trimming and J lost 1 base; unmatched junction nucleotides: 15. The CDR3 totals 20 residues. CDR1 MGHRA and CDR2 YSYEKL come from the germline V gene.

The chain's CDR3 is CSVEDSTDTQYF. The CDR3 region has the DNA TGCAGCGTTGAAGACTCCACAGATACGCAGTATTTT. The chain recombines TRBV29-1 with TRBJ2-3, with D unclear. Trimming pared 0 bases from V and 2 bases from J, leaving 3 bases between. CDR3 length equals 12 residues. The V gene's germline CDR1 is SQVTM and CDR2 ANQGSEA.

The chain combines TRBV18 with TRBJ2-7; 8 bases agree with TRBD1. The CDR3 extends over 14 amino acids. Germline V lookup: CDR1 KGHSH, CDR2 LQKENI. With V trimmed by 0 bases and J by 6 bases, 4 bases remained unmatched. CDR3 loop: CASSPPSDRGEQYF. CDR3 bases: TGTGCCAGCTCACCACCTAGTGACAGGGGCGAGCAGTACTTC.

The rearrangement uses TRBV18 and TRBJ2-2; TRBD1 matches 9 bases. V lost 3 bases to trimming and J lost 4 bases; unmatched junction nucleotides: 6. CDR3 length equals 16 residues. CDR1 and CDR2 from the germline V gene are KGHSH and LQKENI. The CDR3 DNA reads TGTGCCAGCTCACCCCCGGGACAGGGTATCACCGGGGAGCTGTTTTTT. Translation: CASSPPGQGITGELFF.

This rearrangement joins TRBV10-3 to TRBJ2-7; 11 bases align to TRBD1. The V gene's germline CDR1 is ENHRY and CDR2 SYGVKD. The CDR3 covers 13 residues. V lost 6 bases, J lost 5 bases, and 3 bases stayed unmatched. The CDR3 protein is CAIRGTGGHEQYF. CDR3 DNA sequence: TGTGCCATCAGGGGGACAGGGGGTCACGAGCAGTACTTC.

The chain combines TRBV11-2 with TRBJ2-7, with 9 bases that match TRBD2. CDR1 is SGHAT and CDR2 is FQNNGV in the germline V gene. Trimming removed 1 base from V and 2 bases from J; junction bases left unmatched: 6. The CDR3 runs to 16 residues. The CDR3 reads CASSLASSGTPYEQYF. CDR3 bases: TGTGCCAGCAGCTTAGCGTCTAGCGGGACCCCCTACGAGCAGTACTTC.

The chain combines TRBV18 with TRBJ2-7; perhaps TRBD2 as D (5 bases). Trimming shortened V by 4 bases and J by 3 bases, and 16 bases separated the two germline ends. The CDR3 is made up of 15 amino acids. Germline V gene sequence: CDR1 KGHSH, CDR2 LQKENI. CDR3 nucleotide sequence: TGTGCCAGCTCACTTACGACGGGGATTGGCTACGAGCAGTACTTC. Protein product: CASSLTTGIGYEQYF.

This sequence joins TRBV2 and TRBJ2-7; 7 bases match TRBD2. Germline CDR1 SNHLY, CDR2 FYNNEI. The CDR3 extends over 13 amino acids. Losses at the gene ends were 11 bases for V and 1 base for J; bases not matched to a gene: 8. In nucleotides, the CDR3 is TGTGCCGCGATCGGGGGGAATTCCTACGAGCAGTACGTC. It encodes CAAIGGNSYEQYV.

This chain uses TRBV6-4 with TRBJ1-3, with D unresolved. Germline V gives CDR1 MRHNA, CDR2 SNTAGT. This CDR3 is 15 amino acids long. V lost 7 bases, J lost 0 bases, and 13 bases lay in between. CDR3 in amino acids: CASKDTVDSGNTIYF. The DNA for the CDR3 is TGTGCCAGCAAAGATACGGTAGACTCTGGAAACACCATATATTTT.

The chain couples TRBV7-9 to TRBJ2-5, with D perhaps matching TRBD2 (6 bases). The CDR3 has 12 residues. V lost 11 bases to trimming and J lost 4 bases, with 14 bases between them. Germline V gene lookup returns CDR1 SEHNR and CDR2 FQNEAQ (reference sequence). The CDR3, as DNA: TGTGCCGCGGGGACCCGGCGAGAGACCCAGTACTTC. It codes for CAAGTRRETQYF.

V usage is TRBV25-1 and J usage is TRBJ1-2; D remains unclear. Deletions cut 5 bases from V and 8 bases from J, with 15 bases between. The CDR3 has 13 amino acids. Germline lookup yields CDR1 MGHDK and CDR2 SYGVNS. CDR3 in DNA: TGTGCCAGCAGTAATGGGGAGTTACAAGGCTACACCTTC. Translation: CASSNGELQGYTF.

The CDR3 bases are TGTGCCGCAGCTACCGGGACTAGCGACCTTGTGGGTGAGCAGCAGTTCTTC. Translated, it gives CAAATGTSDLVGEQQFF. The J gene is TRBJ2-1, the V gene TRBV30; 10 nucleotides match TRBD2. Germline trimming cut 8 bases from V and 11 bases from J; bases unmatched to any gene: 24. Germline lookup yields CDR1 GTSNPN and CDR2 SVGIG (reference sequence). The CDR3 sequence is 17 residues long.

The chain recombines TRBV5-5 with TRBJ1-2; D may be TRBD1 (6 bases). The CDR3 is 13 residues long. V was cut by 5 bases and J by 4 bases, with 12 bases left in between. CDR1 and CDR2 (germline): SGHKS, YYEKEE (reference sequence). The CDR3 region has the DNA TGTGCCAGCAGTGGGGGCGCTAGCTATGGCTACACCTTC. This translates into CASSGGASYGYTF.

This clone has a single count. This chain uses TRBV2 with TRBJ1-1; D is unresolved. Germline CDR1 is SNHLY and CDR2 is FYNNEI. The germline V and J ends were trimmed by 4 bases and 2 bases, with 5 bases remaining between them. The CDR3 consists of 12 residues. The CDR3 is CASSGLNTEAFF. The CDR3 region has the DNA TGTGCCAGCAGTGGACTAAACACTGAAGCTTTCTTT.